Below, 23 T cell receptor beta chains from the same sample are listed, as sequenced in a study of post-analysis software for immune sequencing data. General study findings and limits: Controls had lower frequencies than patients of about five TRBV segments, which included TRBV5-6, TRBV5-1 and TRBV20-1.

Tagging with unique molecular identifiers was a feature of the TCR beta cDNA libraries. TCRdb recomputed calls from the PCR reads with MiXCR, one row per CDR3 protein. The sample yields about 820,000 distinct CDR3 sequences, around 53% seen once. For these receptors, no antigen is known. Input material: blood. These TCRs come from a girl aged 5-17 years with multiple sclerosis.

The chain recombines TRBV29-1 with TRBJ2-5; no clear D. This CDR3 is built from 13 residues. Germline V gene lookup returns CDR1 SQVTM and CDR2 ANQGSEA. Trimming cost V 4 bases and J 5 bases, with 14 bases left between them. The CDR3 DNA follows: TGCAGCGTTGCGCAGGTCCTGGGGGAGACCCAGTACTTC. Its protein is CSVAQVLGETQYF. The full variable domain, its missing parts supplied by reference TRBV29-1 and TRBJ2-5, is SAVISQKPSRDICQRGTSLTIQCQVDSQVTMMFWYRQQPGQSLTLIATANQGSEATYESGFVIDKFPISRPNLTFSTLTVSNMSPEDSSIYLCSVAQVLGETQYFGPGTRLLVL.

About this clonotype: At one boundary the junction diverges from the germline segment, which might be a read error. The chain recombines TRBV7-9 with TRBJ2-3; 9 bases fit TRBD1. The CDR3 has 17 residues. The germline CDR1 and CDR2 sequences are SEHNR and FQNEAQ (reference sequence). CDR3 nucleotide sequence: TGTGCCGGCAGCTATTCGAACAGGGGGCTGTGGTCAGATACGCAGTATTTT. Translation: CAGSYSNRGLWSDTQYF. Full variable domain (missing parts from reference TRBV7-9 and TRBJ2-3): DTGVSQNPRHKITKRGQNVTFRCDPISEHNRLYWYRQTLGQGPEFLTYFQNEAQLEKSRLLSDRFSAERPKGSFSTLEIQRTEQGDSAMYLCAGSYSNRGLWSDTQYFGPGTRLTVL.

A few counts support this clonotype. The chain has TRBV5-1 and TRBJ2-5; 9 bases align to TRBD1. CDR3 length: 16 amino acids. From germline, CDR1 is SGHRS and CDR2 YFSETQ. The J segment lost 5 bases and the V segment lost 0 bases, leaving 8 bases of the junction unmatched. CDR3 in amino acids: CASSLAQTGGTETQYF. In DNA form, the CDR3 reads TGCGCCAGCAGCTTGGCCCAGACAGGGGGGACGGAGACCCAGTACTTC. Full variable domain (remainder filled in from reference TRBV5-1 and TRBJ2-5): KAGVTQTPRYLIKTRGQQVTLSCSPISGHRSVSWYQQTPGQGLQFLFEYFSETQRNKGNFPGRFSGRQFSNSRSEMNVSTLELGDSALYLCASSLAQTGGTETQYFGPGTRLLVL.

This clonotype has a handful of counts. As DNA, the CDR3 is TGCGCCAGCAGCCTAGAAGGGACAGCTAGCGGGAGACAGTCAGATACGCAGTATTTT. Translating it yields CASSLEGTASGRQSDTQYF. The genes are TRBV5-1 and TRBJ2-3, with TRBD2 matching 10 bases. Germline trimming cut 4 bases from V and 4 bases from J; bases unmatched to any gene: 18. Germline CDR1 SGHRS, CDR2 YFSETQ. The CDR3 extends over 19 amino acids. The whole variable domain, filled in from reference TRBV5-1 and TRBJ2-3, reads KAGVTQTPRYLIKTRGQQVTLSCSPISGHRSVSWYQQTPGQGLQFLFEYFSETQRNKGNFPGRFSGRQFSNSRSEMNVSTLELGDSALYLCASSLEGTASGRQSDTQYFGPGTRLTVL.

The chain carries TRBV27 and TRBJ1-4; weak D call: TRBD1 (6 bases). The CDR3 spans 13 residues. Germline values: CDR1 MNHEY, CDR2 SMNVEV (reference sequence). V lost 6 bases and J 3 bases, leaving 8 bases between the germline ends. In DNA, the CDR3 is TGTGCCAGCAGAGGGGGAGCTAATGAAAAACTGTTTTTT. This translates into CASRGGANEKLFF.

The chain has TRBV20-1 and TRBJ1-2; no clear D gene. The germline V gene has CDR1 DFQATT and CDR2 SNEGSKA (reference sequence). The CDR3 spans 14 residues. V shed 2 bases and J shed 7 bases, with 17 bases lying between them. CDR3 residues: CSARPKNGIVGYTF. CDR3 in DNA: TGCAGTGCTAGACCTAAAAACGGCATAGTTGGCTACACCTTC.

The chain links TRBV5-1 to TRBJ2-3; no definite D call. Per germline, CDR1 SGHRS and CDR2 YFSETQ. The CDR3 runs to 16 residues. Trimming stripped 2 bases from V and 5 bases from J, with 18 bases between. DNA of the CDR3: TGCGCCAGCAGCTTCCGACCTGGCACCGTAGGAGATACGCAGTATTTT. Encoded protein: CASSFRPGTVGDTQYF.

The V call is TRBV18, the J call TRBJ2-1; D perhaps matches TRBD1 (6 bases). V lost 5 bases and J lost 9, with 11 bases in between. The CDR3 is made up of 12 amino acids. The germline gives CDR1 KGHSH, CDR2 LQKENI. CDR3 residues: CASSSQGFEQFF. DNA of the CDR3: TGTGCCAGCTCATCACAGGGTTTTGAGCAGTTCTTC.

This clonotype was observed a few times. The chain combines TRBV15 with TRBJ2-7, with 7 bases that match TRBD1. Germline values: CDR1 LNHNV, CDR2 YYDKDF (reference sequence). This CDR3 is 15 amino acids long. The trim removed 3 bases at V and 7 bases at J, leaving 12 bases unmatched. In DNA, the CDR3 is TGTGCCACCAGCAGTGTAGGGGGCGCAAGTATTGAGCAGTACTTC. Protein: CATSSVGGASIEQYF.

CDR3 loop: CASRELAANNEQFF. In DNA, the CDR3 is TGTGCCAGCAGAGAACTAGCGGCCAACAATGAGCAGTTCTTC. The rearrangement uses TRBV6-4 and TRBJ2-1, with TRBD2 matching 8 bases. With 6 bases clipped from V and 5 bases from J, the junction kept 6 bases outside the gene matches. CDR3 size: 14 residues. CDR1 is MRHNA, CDR2 SNTAGT, per germline.

This rearrangement joins TRBV20-1 to TRBJ2-4; 9 positions match TRBD1. The V gene's germline CDR1 is DFQATT and CDR2 SNEGSKA (reference sequence). The CDR3 covers 13 residues. The V gene end was trimmed by 6 bases and the J gene end by 8 bases; junction bases not matched to a gene: 8. The CDR3 nucleotides are TGCAGTGCATGCGACAGGGGGTCCGACATTCAGTACTTC. Amino acid sequence: CSACDRGSDIQYF.

This clonotype has a handful of counts. The chain combines TRBV20-1 with TRBJ2-5; TRBD1 matches at 8 bases. This CDR3 spans 17 amino acids. V lost 0 bases and J lost 5; bases outside the gene matches: 14. CDR1 is DFQATT and CDR2 is SNEGSKA in the germline V gene (reference sequence). DNA of the CDR3: TGCAGTGCTAGAGACCTAATGAGGACAGGGAAGTCTGAGACCCAGTACTTC. Protein sequence: CSARDLMRTGKSETQYF.

This clonotype was seen a single time. This chain uses TRBV11-2 with TRBJ2-7, with 13 bases identical to TRBD2. J gave up 1 base and V 5 bases, and 17 bases lay outside the gene matches. Per germline, CDR1 SGHAT and CDR2 FQNNGV. The CDR3 sequence is 20 residues long. CDR3 DNA: TGTGCCAGCAGCCTCACCACGAAAGGACTAGCGGGAGATATTTCCTACGAGCAGTACTTC. It codes for CASSLTTKGLAGDISYEQYF. Looking up the rest from reference TRBV11-2 and TRBJ2-7 gives the full variable domain: EAGVAQSPRYKIIEKRQSVAFWCNPISGHATLYWYQQILGQGPKLLIQFQNNGVVDDSQLPKDRFSAERLKGVDSTLKIQPAKLEDSAVYLCASSLTTKGLAGDISYEQYFGPGTRLTVT.

This clonotype came up a few times. This chain joins TRBV12-3 or TRBV12-4 and TRBJ2-1; D unclear. V was trimmed by 5 bases and J by 8 bases, leaving 10 bases between them. This CDR3 comprises 12 residues. For the CDR3, the DNA is TGTGCCAGCAGTGGACCCTCAGATGAGCAGTTCTTC. Its translation is CASSGPSDEQFF.

The chain couples TRBV7-9 to TRBJ2-5, with D perhaps TRBD2 (5 bases). Trimming left V 0 bases short and J 5 bases short, with 13 bases between. CDR3 length equals 15 residues. Germline V gene data show CDR1 as SEHNR and CDR2 as FQNEAQ (reference sequence). The DNA for the CDR3 is TGTGCCAGCAGCTTAGCCGGGGAATTGAGGGAGACCCAGTACTTC. It codes for CASSLAGELRETQYF.

This chain connects TRBV10-3 to TRBJ1-2; D remains unclear. The CDR3 runs 13 residues. Trimming pared 3 bases from V and 4 bases from J, leaving 9 bases between. Germline CDR1 ENHRY, CDR2 SYGVKD. In DNA, the CDR3 is TGTGCCATCAGTGACCTCGAGGGCTATGGCTACACCTTC. The encoded protein is CAISDLEGYGYTF.

This clonotype was seen more than once but under ten times. J is TRBJ1-2 and V is TRBV5-1; 8 bases map to TRBD1. The trim removed 1 base at V and 8 bases at J, leaving 7 bases unmatched. The CDR3 sequence is 14 residues long. Germline values: CDR1 SGHRS, CDR2 YFSETQ. The CDR3 DNA reads TGCGCCAGCAGCTTGCGGCAGGGGGCTGTAGGCTACACCTTC. Translating gives CASSLRQGAVGYTF.

The CDR3 DNA sequence: TGTGCCAGCAGCGCCCACAATCAGCCCCAGCATTTT. The encoded protein is CASSAHNQPQHF. The chain has TRBV7-9 and TRBJ1-5; D gene uncertain. This CDR3 region has 12 residues. The V and J ends lost 5 bases and 3 bases respectively, with 5 bases between them. Per the germline V gene, CDR1 is SEHNR and CDR2 is FQNEAQ (reference sequence).

The chain employs TRBV11-2 and TRBJ2-1; TRBD2 matches 13 bases. The CDR3 loop spans 19 amino acids. Germline V gene sequence: CDR1 SGHAT, CDR2 FQNNGV. V gave up 1 base and J gave up 3 bases; unmatched junction bases: 9. CDR3 DNA: TGTGCCAGCAGCTTAGCTACTAGCGGGAGGGCCCCCGGCTACAATGAGCAGTTCTTC. Its protein is CASSLATSGRAPGYNEQFF.

The V call is TRBV5-1, the J call TRBJ2-7; D is perhaps TRBD1 or TRBD2 (6 bases each). Germline V lookup: CDR1 SGHRS, CDR2 YFSETQ. The CDR3 contains 13 residues. V lost 0 bases and J lost 12, with 16 bases in between. CDR3 sequence: CASSLAERGELYF. The CDR3 bases are TGCGCCAGCAGCTTGGCCGAAAGGGGGGAGTTGTACTTC.

This chain links TRBV3-1 with TRBJ2-1; 9 positions agree with TRBD2. The junction had 9 bases not matched to a gene; V was cut back by 2 bases and J by 7 bases. Germline CDR1 and CDR2: LGHDT and YNNKEL (reference sequence). This CDR3 is 16 amino acids long. In DNA form, the CDR3 reads TGTGCCAGCAGCCAACGCCCGGGACTAGCCGTTAATGAGCAGTTCTTC. Translation gives CASSQRPGLAVNEQFF.

The chain uses TRBV5-1 and TRBJ2-1; TRBD2 agrees at 13 bases. The CDR3 covers 15 residues. V shed 4 bases and J 5 bases; nucleotides not matched to a gene: 3. Per the germline V gene, CDR1 is SGHRS and CDR2 is YFSETQ. The chain's CDR3 is CASSTSGRADNEQFF. The CDR3 DNA sequence: TGCGCCAGCAGCACTAGCGGGAGGGCCGACAATGAGCAGTTCTTC. Supplemented by reference TRBV5-1 and TRBJ2-1, the full variable domain reads KAGVTQTPRYLIKTRGQQVTLSCSPISGHRSVSWYQQTPGQGLQFLFEYFSETQRNKGNFPGRFSGRQFSNSRSEMNVSTLELGDSALYLCASSTSGRADNEQFFGPGTRLTVL.

J is TRBJ1-1 and V is TRBV15; 11 bases map to TRBD1. Unmatched junction bases numbered 11, after V lost 8 bases and J lost 6 bases. Germline CDR1 LNHNV, CDR2 YYDKDF (reference sequence). The CDR3 runs 15 residues. CDR3 loop: CATGYRGQGGAEAFF. The DNA for the CDR3 is TGTGCCACCGGGTATAGGGGACAGGGGGGCGCTGAAGCTTTCTTT.